Following are 9 T cell receptor beta chains from one sample sequenced in a study of blood T cell repertoires in COVID-19. Libraries were prepared by immunoSEQ multiplex PCR; TCRdb keeps only in-frame clonotypes and omits some of them. The sample holds some 250,000 clones; 70% to 90% are singletons and the top ten take approximately 3%. The sequenced material came from peripheral blood. These receptors were collected from a woman aged 25-40 years who had recovered from COVID-19.

The table lists this clone with a few counts. V usage is TRBV5-5 and J usage is TRBJ2-1; 10 nucleotides agree with TRBD2. Germline trimming cut 4 bases from V and 4 bases from J; bases unmatched to any gene: 11. CDR1 is SGHKS and CDR2 is YYEKEE in the germline V gene (reference sequence). This CDR3 has 17 amino acids. The CDR3 nucleotides read TGTGCCAGCAGCCCAGCGGGGGGGTTACTTACTTACAATGAGCAGTTCTTC. Residues: CASSPAGGLLTYNEQFF.

The chain is built from TRBV12-5 and TRBJ2-6; D is perhaps TRBD1 (5 bases). The CDR3 totals 17 residues. Trimming removed 3 bases from V and 4 bases from J, with 16 bases in between. CDR1 is LGHNT and CDR2 is FRNRAP in the germline V gene. This CDR3 reads CASGFGAGLRGANVLTF. For the CDR3, the DNA is TGTGCTAGTGGTTTTGGGGCAGGGCTTCGGGGGGCCAACGTCCTGACTTTC.

This chain links TRBV6-5 with TRBJ1-1; D remains unclear. This CDR3 region has 13 residues. Germline V CDR1 and CDR2: MNHEY, SVGAGI. Trimming pared 4 bases from V and 7 bases from J, leaving 13 bases between. DNA of the CDR3: TGTGCCAGCAGTTTCACAGCCTTGGATGAAGCTTTCTTT. Encoded protein: CASSFTALDEAFF.

This chain joins TRBV18 and TRBJ2-7, with TRBD1 matching 8 bases. Trimming removed 2 bases from V and 3 bases from J; junction bases left unmatched: 6. Germline loops: CDR1 KGHSH, CDR2 LQKENI. This CDR3 region has 15 residues. The CDR3 sequence: CASSPTRGRDYEQYF. CDR3 nucleotides: TGTGCCAGCTCACCAACCAGGGGGCGGGACTACGAGCAGTACTTC.

The genes are TRBV11-2 and TRBJ1-6, with no clear D. CDR1 SGHAT and CDR2 FQNNGV come from the germline V gene. Trimming cost V 5 bases and J 9 bases, with 8 bases left between them. The CDR3 length is 12 residues. Written as DNA, the CDR3 is TGTGCCAGCAGCCATCTCGGTTCACCCCTCCACTTT. Residues: CASSHLGSPLHF.

V is TRBV11-2 and J is TRBJ2-3; 7 bases are a match to TRBD2. J lost 2 bases, V lost 3 bases, and 8 bases had no gene match. Germline assignment: CDR1 SGHAT and CDR2 FQNNGV. This CDR3 is 16 amino acids long. CDR3: CASSLRGSQVTDTQYF. The CDR3 DNA reads as TGTGCCAGCAGCTTGCGGGGGAGCCAGGTCACAGATACGCAGTATTTT.

A remark on this clone: An end of the junction differs from the germline gene, which may be a read error. The genes are TRBV4-2 and TRBJ1-3; a weak D match, TRBD1 (5 bases). Germline CDR1 LGHNA, CDR2 YNFKEQ. The CDR3 is 16 residues long. The CDR3 DNA reads as TGTGCCAGCAGCCAAGGGGGTCAGGGTCCCTGGAAACACCATATATTT. Its protein is CASSQGGQGPWKHHIF.

The chain recombines TRBV7-2 with TRBJ2-1, with 11 positions matching TRBD2. Germline CDR1 SGHTA, CDR2 FQGNSA. The CDR3 covers 15 residues. The V and J ends lost 5 bases and 9 bases, in that order; junction bases with no gene match: 9. CDR3 protein: CASSLLAGGSIEQFF. The CDR3 DNA reads TGTGCCAGCAGCCTCCTAGCGGGGGGTTCGATTGAGCAGTTCTTC. The variable domain in full, with the rest retrieved from reference TRBV7-2 and TRBJ2-1, is GAGVSQSPSNKVTEKGKDVELRCDPISGHTALYWYRQSLGQGLEFLIYFQGNSAPDKSGLPSDRFSAERTGGSVSTLTIQRTQQEDSAVYLCASSLLAGGSIEQFFGPGTRLTVL.

The rearrangement joins TRBV5-1 to TRBJ2-3; 8 bases map to TRBD2. CDR3 length: 15 amino acids. V lost 3 bases and J lost 5; bases outside the gene matches: 8. CDR1 is SGHRS and CDR2 is YFSETQ in the germline V gene. CDR3 region: CASSSSPGGLDTQYF. In nucleotides, the CDR3 is TGCGCCAGCAGCTCCTCCCCGGGGGGGTTAGATACGCAGTATTTT.